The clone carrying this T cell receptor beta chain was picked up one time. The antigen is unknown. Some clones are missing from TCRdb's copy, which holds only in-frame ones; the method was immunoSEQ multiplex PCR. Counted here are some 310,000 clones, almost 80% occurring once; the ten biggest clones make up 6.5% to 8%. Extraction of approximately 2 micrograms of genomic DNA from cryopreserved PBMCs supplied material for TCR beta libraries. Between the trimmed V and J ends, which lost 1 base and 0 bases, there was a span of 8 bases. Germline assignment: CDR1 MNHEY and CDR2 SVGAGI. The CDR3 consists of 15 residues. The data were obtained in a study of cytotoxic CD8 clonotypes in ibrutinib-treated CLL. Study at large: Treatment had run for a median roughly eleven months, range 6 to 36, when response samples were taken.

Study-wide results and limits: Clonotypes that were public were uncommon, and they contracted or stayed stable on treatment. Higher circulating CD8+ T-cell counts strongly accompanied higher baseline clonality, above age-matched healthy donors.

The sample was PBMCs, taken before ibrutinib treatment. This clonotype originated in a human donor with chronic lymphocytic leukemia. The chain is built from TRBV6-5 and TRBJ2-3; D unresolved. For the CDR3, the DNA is TGTGCCAGCAGTTACTATGGCGCCAGCACAGATACGCAGTATTTT. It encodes CASSYYGASTDTQYF.